A single sample is the source of the 27 T cell receptor beta chains below, sequenced in a study of blood T cell repertoires in COVID-19. Profiled with immunoSEQ multiplex PCR; TCRdb holds only in-frame clones, not every one. The sample has 110,000 to 150,000 clones, roughly 84% seen once. Sequenced: peripheral blood. All receptors come from a human donor in a cohort sampled during active COVID-19.

The chain is built from TRBV19 and TRBJ2-7; 13 bases line up with TRBD2. Germline V gives CDR1 LNHDA, CDR2 SQIVND (reference sequence). The CDR3 has 15 residues. V lost 3 bases, J lost 5 bases, and 4 bases stayed unmatched. The CDR3 DNA reads as TGTGCCAGTAGTATCGGACTAGCGGGGGTAGACGAGCAGTACTTC. Encoded protein: CASSIGLAGVDEQYF.

The rearrangement uses TRBV29-1 and TRBJ2-1; 15 bases agree with TRBD2. CDR3 size: 17 residues. Trimming at V came to 2 bases and at J to 4 bases, leaving 6 bases not matched to a gene. Looked up from germline, CDR1 is SQVTM and CDR2 is ANQGSEA. The CDR3 nucleotides are TGCAGCGTTGAACGGGGACTAGCGGGGGGCAGATACAATGAGCAGTTCTTC. Translation: CSVERGLAGGRYNEQFF.

This chain connects TRBV3-1 (or the pseudogene TRBV3-2) to TRBJ2-5, with D possibly matching TRBD2 (5 bases). Trimming stripped 4 bases from V and 4 bases from J, with 19 bases between. CDR1 is LGHDT, CDR2 YNNKEL, per germline (reference sequence). The CDR3 length is 16 residues. The CDR3 DNA reads as TGTGCCAGCAGCCTGGCGTCCCGGGGATCATCAGAGACCCAGTACTTC. Translation gives CASSLASRGSSETQYF.

This clone was seen a few times. The V call is TRBV6-1, the J call TRBJ1-2; 10 nucleotides agree with TRBD1. There are 16 residues in the CDR3. V lost 1 base, J lost 1 base, and 3 bases stayed unmatched. From germline, CDR1 is MNHNS and CDR2 SASEGT. The CDR3 loop is CASSEDRDRGNYGYTF. CDR3 DNA sequence: TGTGCCAGCAGTGAAGACAGGGACAGGGGTAACTATGGCTACACCTTC.

The V call is TRBV6-1, the J call TRBJ2-3, with TRBD2 matching over 10 bases. J gave up 2 bases and V 4 bases, and 9 bases lay outside the gene matches. This CDR3 has 17 residues. From germline, CDR1 is MNHNS and CDR2 SASEGT. CDR3 protein: CASSGRRSGGDTDTQYF. Here the CDR3 DNA reads TGTGCCAGCAGTGGTCGGAGGAGCGGGGGGGACACAGATACGCAGTATTTT.

This clone came up a few times. The chain uses TRBV7-6 and TRBJ1-5; D gene unclear. The V gene's germline CDR1 is SGHVS and CDR2 FNYEAQ. This CDR3 spans 15 amino acids. Trimming removed 4 bases at V and 2 bases at J, with 12 bases between. DNA of the CDR3: TGTGCCAGCAGCTCCCACGGGGATGGCAATCAGCCCCAGCATTTT. The encoded protein is CASSSHGDGNQPQHF. Drawing the rest from reference TRBV7-6 and TRBJ1-5, the complete variable domain is GAGVSQSPRYKVTKRGQDVALRCDPISGHVSLYWYRQALGQGPEFLTYFNYEAQQDKSGLPNDRFSAERPEGSISTLTIQRTEQRDSAMYRCASSSHGDGNQPQHFGDGTRLSIL.

The CDR3 bases are TGTGCCAGCAGTTTAGGGGCAGGTGAAGCTTTCTTT. As protein: CASSLGAGEAFF. The chain carries TRBV12-3 or TRBV12-4 and TRBJ1-1; D ambiguous. This CDR3 comprises 12 residues. With 1 base removed from V and 7 bases from J, the gap between germline ends came to 7 bases.

J is TRBJ1-2 and V is TRBV12-3 or TRBV12-4; 7 bases agree with TRBD1. V was clipped by 6 bases and J by 2 bases; unmatched bases: 3. This CDR3 has 13 residues. The CDR3 here is CASRKTGNYGYTF. CDR3 sequence (DNA): TGTGCCAGCAGAAAGACAGGGAACTATGGCTACACCTTC.

The chain links TRBV2 to TRBJ1-2, with 7 bases identical to TRBD1. The CDR3 length is 15 residues. V dropped 3 bases and J dropped 7; count of bases not matched to a gene: 11. CDR1 SNHLY and CDR2 FYNNEI come from the germline V gene. The CDR3 is CASSDNPKQGSGYTF. The CDR3 nucleotides read TGTGCCAGCAGTGATAATCCCAAACAGGGGTCTGGCTACACCTTC. The complete variable domain, with remaining parts taken from reference TRBV2 and TRBJ1-2, reads EPEVTQTPSHQVTQMGQEVILRCVPISNHLYFYWYRQILGQKVEFLVSFYNNEISEKSEIFDDQFSVERPDGSNFTLKIRSTKLEDSAMYFCASSDNPKQGSGYTFGSGTRLTVV.

About this clone itself: Other DNA sequences from this sample encode an identical CDR3 as well. The V call is TRBV5-4, the J call TRBJ2-7; no clear D. The V gene's germline CDR1 is SGHNT and CDR2 YYREEE (reference sequence). V lost 0 bases and J lost 1, with 5 bases in between. There are 13 residues in the CDR3. The CDR3 spells CASSLGRSYEQYF. DNA of the CDR3: TGTGCCAGCAGCTTGGGCAGGTCCTACGAGCAGTACTTC.

The rearrangement joins TRBV6-5 to TRBJ1-2; 7 positions match TRBD1. The CDR3 covers 14 residues. Germline values: CDR1 MNHEY, CDR2 SVGAGI. V lost 2 bases and J lost 7; bases outside the gene matches: 7. For the CDR3, the DNA is TGTGCCAGCAGTTACATTGGGACAGACGGTGGCTACACCTTC. It encodes CASSYIGTDGGYTF.

This chain joins TRBV19 and TRBJ1-2; 10 bases are a match to TRBD1. Germline CDR1 and CDR2: LNHDA and SQIVND (reference sequence). J lost 5 bases, V lost 5 bases, and 5 bases had no gene match. The length of the CDR3 is 14 residues. CDR3 coding DNA: TGTGCCAGTAGTGACAGGGGGCAATGGTATGGCTACACCTTC. Residues: CASSDRGQWYGYTF.

CDR3 loop: CASSSRGGGSGDTQYF. CDR3 in DNA: TGTGCCAGCAGCTCGCGGGGCGGGGGGAGCGGAGATACGCAGTATTTT. V gene TRBV5-5 combines with J gene TRBJ2-3, with 8 bases fitting TRBD2. Germline assignment: CDR1 SGHKS and CDR2 YYEKEE (reference sequence). V shed 3 bases, J shed 5 bases, and the junction held 11 bases outside the gene matches. CDR3 length equals 16 residues.

This clone occurred once. The rearrangement joins TRBV11-2 to TRBJ2-3; 9 bases match TRBD2. CDR1 SGHAT and CDR2 FQNNGV come from the germline V gene. V trimming: 5 bases; J trimming: 10 bases; junction bases outside the gene matches: 13. The CDR3 has 15 amino acids. DNA for the CDR3: TGTGCCAGCAGCGCATCACCCTCTAGCGGGGTGGCGCAGTATTTT. It codes for CASSASPSSGVAQYF. Looking up the rest from reference TRBV11-2 and TRBJ2-3 gives the full variable domain: EAGVAQSPRYKIIEKRQSVAFWCNPISGHATLYWYQQILGQGPKLLIQFQNNGVVDDSQLPKDRFSAERLKGVDSTLKIQPAKLEDSAVYLCASSASPSSGVAQYFGPGTRLTVL.

This clone came up a few times. The rearrangement joins TRBV7-6 to TRBJ2-5; TRBD1 might be the D (6 bases). The CDR3 sequence is 15 residues long. The V gene's germline CDR1 is SGHVS and CDR2 FNYEAQ. V was clipped by 2 bases and J by 5 bases, with 15 bases between them. The DNA for the CDR3 is TGTGCCAGCAGCTTACCAACAGGGTCTGGGGAGACCCAGTACTTC. This encodes CASSLPTGSGETQYF.

In its sample, this clone was seen a few times. The chain employs TRBV7-9 and TRBJ2-7; TRBD1 matches at 10 bases. Trimming removed 1 base from V and 12 bases from J; junction bases left unmatched: 3. Germline V gene data show CDR1 as SEHNR and CDR2 as FQNEAQ (reference sequence). The CDR3 extends over 12 amino acids. The CDR3 DNA reads TGTGCCAGCAGCTTAGTGACAGGGGGCCCGTACTTC. It translates to CASSLVTGGPYF.

The DNA for the CDR3 is TGTGCCAGCAGTGACCGGGACAGATGGAGGGTCTCGAGCAATCAGCCCCAGCATTTT. Residues: CASSDRDRWRVSSNQPQHF. The chain uses TRBV6-1 and TRBJ1-5; 7 nucleotides align to TRBD1. The V gene end was trimmed by 3 bases and the J gene end by 1 base; junction bases not matched to a gene: 15. The germline V gene encodes CDR1 MNHNS and CDR2 SASEGT. The CDR3 contains 19 residues.

This rearrangement joins TRBV7-2 to TRBJ2-3; D is possibly TRBD1 (5 bases). V was clipped by 0 bases and J by 2 bases, with 6 bases between them. This CDR3 is 14 amino acids long. Per the germline V gene, CDR1 is SGHTA and CDR2 is FQGNSA. DNA of the CDR3: TGTGCCAGCAGCTTAGCAGGGGTCACAGATACGCAGTATTTT. The encoded protein is CASSLAGVTDTQYF.

The chain links TRBV5-1 to TRBJ1-1, with D possibly matching TRBD1 (5 bases). V lost 3 bases and J lost 6, with 12 bases in between. The length of the CDR3 is 13 residues. CDR1 and CDR2 (germline): SGHRS, YFSETQ. CDR3 protein: CASSSSGGSEAFF. The DNA of the CDR3 is TGCGCCAGCAGCTCCTCCGGGGGATCTGAAGCTTTCTTT.

The V call is TRBV5-1, the J call TRBJ2-2, with 7 nucleotides matching TRBD1. The germline V gene encodes CDR1 SGHRS and CDR2 YFSETQ. The CDR3 covers 13 residues. Trimming at V came to 2 bases and at J to 12 bases, leaving 7 bases not matched to a gene. The CDR3 DNA sequence: TGCGCCAGCAGCTTCCCCGGGACAGAGAAGCTGTTTTTT. Translated: CASSFPGTEKLFF.

This chain connects TRBV6-2 or TRBV6-3 to TRBJ2-1; 12 positions match TRBD2. Trimming cost V 5 bases and J 4 bases; bases outside gene matches: 3. The CDR3 extends over 15 amino acids. Germline V CDR1 and CDR2: MNHEY, SVGEGT. CDR3 nucleotide sequence: TGTGCCAGCAGTCTGACTAGCGGGGGATACAATGAGCAGTTCTTC. Translating it yields CASSLTSGGYNEQFF.

J is TRBJ1-5 and V is TRBV7-3, with 8 bases identical to TRBD1. J gave up 0 bases and V 7 bases, and 8 bases lay outside the gene matches. This CDR3 has 16 residues. Germline V gene data show CDR1 as SGHTA and CDR2 as FQGTGA. The CDR3 nucleotides are TGTGCCAGCAAGGGCCAGACAGGGGCTAGCAATCAGCCCCAGCATTTT. Protein product: CASKGQTGASNQPQHF.

The chain carries TRBV6-5 and TRBJ2-7; weak D call: TRBD1 (5 bases). V was cut by 5 bases and J by 4 bases, with 9 bases left in between. CDR3 length: 12 amino acids. The germline V gene has CDR1 MNHEY and CDR2 SVGAGI. This CDR3 reads CASSQTEYEQYF. The CDR3 region has the DNA TGTGCCAGCAGTCAGACAGAATACGAGCAGTACTTC.

This chain connects TRBV6-5 to TRBJ2-7, with unresolved D. Germline CDR1 and CDR2: MNHEY and SVGAGI. Deletions cut 0 bases from V and 3 bases from J, with 12 bases between. The CDR3 has 15 residues. Written as DNA, the CDR3 is TGTGCCAGCAGTTACTCGACATTCACAATCTACGAGCAGTACTTC. It is translated as CASSYSTFTIYEQYF.

The chain is built from TRBV6-1 and TRBJ2-7; tentative D call: TRBD2 (6 bases). The CDR3 totals 12 residues. Germline loops: CDR1 MNHNS, CDR2 SASEGT. The V gene lost 3 bases and the J gene lost 6 bases, with 9 bases spanning the gap. The CDR3 reads CASSERGAEQYF. CDR3 nucleotides: TGTGCCAGCAGTGAGCGGGGTGCCGAGCAGTACTTC.

V usage is TRBV7-8 and J usage is TRBJ2-3, with D tentatively TRBD2 (5 bases). The CDR3 sequence is 15 residues long. The germline V gene has CDR1 SGHVS and CDR2 FQNEAQ. V was clipped by 2 bases and J by 4 bases, with 13 bases between them. The CDR3 DNA follows: TGTGCCAGCAGCTTATCGGACTCCCGGTCAGATACGCAGTATTTT. It yields the protein CASSLSDSRSDTQYF.

This chain uses TRBV2 with TRBJ2-2; tentative D call: TRBD2 (6 bases). CDR3 length equals 13 residues. Germline assignment: CDR1 SNHLY and CDR2 FYNNEI. Trimming removed 8 bases at V and 4 bases at J, with 11 bases between. This chain's CDR3 is CASGGWTTGELFF. DNA for the CDR3: TGTGCCAGCGGGGGGTGGACCACCGGGGAGCTGTTTTTT.